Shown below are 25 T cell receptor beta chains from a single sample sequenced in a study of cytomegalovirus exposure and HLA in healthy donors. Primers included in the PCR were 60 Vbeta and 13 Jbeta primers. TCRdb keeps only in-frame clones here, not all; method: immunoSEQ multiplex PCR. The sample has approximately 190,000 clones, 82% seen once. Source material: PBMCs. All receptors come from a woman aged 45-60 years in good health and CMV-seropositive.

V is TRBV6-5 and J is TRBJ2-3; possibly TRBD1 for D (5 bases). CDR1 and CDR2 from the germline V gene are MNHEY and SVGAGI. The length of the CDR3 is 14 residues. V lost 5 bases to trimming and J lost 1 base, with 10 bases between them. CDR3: CASSTGRGTDTQYF. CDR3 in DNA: TGTGCCAGCAGTACAGGTCGGGGCACAGATACGCAGTATTTT.

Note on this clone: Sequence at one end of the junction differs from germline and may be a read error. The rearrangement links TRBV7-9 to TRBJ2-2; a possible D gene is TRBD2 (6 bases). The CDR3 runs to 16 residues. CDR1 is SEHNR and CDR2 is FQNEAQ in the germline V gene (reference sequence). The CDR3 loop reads CSSSLLELREAGELFF. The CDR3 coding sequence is TGTTCCAGCAGCTTATTAGAGTTAAGGGAGGCCGGGGAGCTGTTTTTT.

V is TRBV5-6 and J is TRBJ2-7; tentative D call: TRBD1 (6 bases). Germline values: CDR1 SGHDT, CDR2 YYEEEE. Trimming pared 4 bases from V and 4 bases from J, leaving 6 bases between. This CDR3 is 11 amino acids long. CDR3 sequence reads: CASSGQYEQYF. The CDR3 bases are TGTGCCAGCAGCGGACAGTACGAGCAGTACTTC. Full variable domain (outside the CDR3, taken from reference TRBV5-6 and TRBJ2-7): DAGVTQSPTHLIKTRGQQVTLRCSPKSGHDTVSWYQQALGQGPQFIFQYYEEEERQRGNFPDRFSGHQFPNYSSELNVNALLLGDSALYLCASSGQYEQYFGPGTRLTVT.

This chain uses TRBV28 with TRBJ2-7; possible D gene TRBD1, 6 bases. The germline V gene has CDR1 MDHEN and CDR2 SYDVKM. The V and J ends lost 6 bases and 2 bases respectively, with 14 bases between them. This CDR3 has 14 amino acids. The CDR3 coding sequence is TGTGCCAGCAGCCCAACAGGGTACCCCTACGAGCAGTACTTC. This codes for CASSPTGYPYEQYF.

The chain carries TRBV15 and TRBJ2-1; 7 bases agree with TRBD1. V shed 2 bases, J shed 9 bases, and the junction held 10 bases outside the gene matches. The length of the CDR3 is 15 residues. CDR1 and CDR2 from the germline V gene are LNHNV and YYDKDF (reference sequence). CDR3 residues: CATSRPLQGEIEQFF. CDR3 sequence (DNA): TGTGCCACCAGCAGACCCTTGCAGGGGGAGATTGAGCAGTTCTTC.

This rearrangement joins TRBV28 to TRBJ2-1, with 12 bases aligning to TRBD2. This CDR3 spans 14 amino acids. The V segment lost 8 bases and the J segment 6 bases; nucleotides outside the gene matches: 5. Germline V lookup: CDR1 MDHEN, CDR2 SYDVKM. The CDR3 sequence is CASLAGGPVNEQFF. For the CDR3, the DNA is TGTGCCAGCCTAGCGGGGGGGCCGGTCAATGAGCAGTTCTTC.

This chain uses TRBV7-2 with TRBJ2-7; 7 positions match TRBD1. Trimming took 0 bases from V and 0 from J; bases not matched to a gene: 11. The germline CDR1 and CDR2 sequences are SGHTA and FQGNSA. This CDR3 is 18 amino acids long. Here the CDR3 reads CASSLAGAGGPLSYEQYF. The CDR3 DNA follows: TGTGCCAGCAGCTTAGCGGGGGCAGGGGGTCCCCTCTCCTACGAGCAGTACTTC.

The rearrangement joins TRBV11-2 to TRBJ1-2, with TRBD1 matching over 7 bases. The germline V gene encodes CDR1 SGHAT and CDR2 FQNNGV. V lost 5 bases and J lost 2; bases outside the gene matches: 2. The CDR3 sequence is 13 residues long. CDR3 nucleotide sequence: TGTGCCAGCAGCCGGGGACAGAACTATGGCTACACCTTC. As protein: CASSRGQNYGYTF.

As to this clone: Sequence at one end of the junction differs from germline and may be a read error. In DNA form, the CDR3 reads TGTTCCAGCAGTCCTGAGGCGGCCAGCTACGAGCAGTACTTC. Protein: CSSSPEAASYEQYF. The chain couples TRBV7-9 to TRBJ2-7; D not resolved. Germline-derived CDR1 and CDR2 are SEHNR and FQNEAQ (reference sequence). This CDR3 has 14 amino acids.

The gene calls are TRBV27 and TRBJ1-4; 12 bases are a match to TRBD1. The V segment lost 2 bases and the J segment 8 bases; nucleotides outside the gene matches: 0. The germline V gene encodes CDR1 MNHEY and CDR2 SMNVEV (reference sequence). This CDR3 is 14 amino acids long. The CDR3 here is CASSLGTGGEKLFF. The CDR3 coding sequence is TGTGCCAGCAGTTTAGGGACAGGGGGCGAAAAACTGTTTTTT.

The CDR3 nucleotides read TGCGCCAGCAGCAACGGAGTTTTTGAGCAGTTCTTC. It codes for CASSNGVFEQFF. The chain couples TRBV4-3 to TRBJ2-1; D gene unclear. V was shortened by 5 bases and J by 9 bases, with 11 bases between the two germline ends. Germline V gene data show CDR1 as LGHNA and CDR2 as YSLEER. The CDR3 spans 12 residues.

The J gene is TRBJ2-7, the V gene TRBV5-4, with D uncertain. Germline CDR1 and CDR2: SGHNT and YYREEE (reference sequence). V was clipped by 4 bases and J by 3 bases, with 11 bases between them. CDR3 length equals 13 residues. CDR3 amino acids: CASSPSQRYEQYF. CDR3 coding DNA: TGTGCCAGCAGCCCCTCCCAGCGCTACGAGCAGTACTTC. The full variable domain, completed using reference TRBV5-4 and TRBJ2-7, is ETGVTQSPTHLIKTRGQQVTLRCSSQSGHNTVSWYQQALGQGPQFIFQYYREEENGRGNFPPRFSGLQFPNYSSELNVNALELDDSALYLCASSPSQRYEQYFGPGTRLTVT.

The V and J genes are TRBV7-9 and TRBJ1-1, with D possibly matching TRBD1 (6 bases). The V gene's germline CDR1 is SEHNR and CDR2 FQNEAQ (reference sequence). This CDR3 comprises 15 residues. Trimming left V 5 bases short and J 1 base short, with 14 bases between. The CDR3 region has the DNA TGTGCCAGCAGCCCAGGGGCCGATTCGAACACTGAAGCTTTCTTT. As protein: CASSPGADSNTEAFF.

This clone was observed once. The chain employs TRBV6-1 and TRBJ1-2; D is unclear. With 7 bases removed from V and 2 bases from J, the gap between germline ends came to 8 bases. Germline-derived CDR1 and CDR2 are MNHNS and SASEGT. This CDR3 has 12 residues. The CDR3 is CASKWPNYGYTF. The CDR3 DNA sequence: TGTGCCAGCAAGTGGCCGAACTATGGCTACACCTTC.

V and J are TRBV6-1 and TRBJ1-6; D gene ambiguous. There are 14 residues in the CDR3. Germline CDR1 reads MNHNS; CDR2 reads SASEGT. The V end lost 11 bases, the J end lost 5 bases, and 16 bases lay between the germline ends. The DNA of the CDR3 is TGTGCCGCAGGACTACACTATGATAATTCACCCCTCCACTTT. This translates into CAAGLHYDNSPLHF.

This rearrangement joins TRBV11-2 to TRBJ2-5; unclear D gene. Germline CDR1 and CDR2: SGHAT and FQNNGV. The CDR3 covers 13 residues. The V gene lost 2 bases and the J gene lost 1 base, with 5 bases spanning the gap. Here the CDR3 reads CASSLNSQETQYF. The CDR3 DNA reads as TGTGCCAGCAGCTTAAACAGCCAAGAGACCCAGTACTTC.

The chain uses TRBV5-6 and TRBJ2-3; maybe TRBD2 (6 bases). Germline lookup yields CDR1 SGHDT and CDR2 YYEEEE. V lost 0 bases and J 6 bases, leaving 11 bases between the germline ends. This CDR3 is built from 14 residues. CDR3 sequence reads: CASSLARGADTQYF. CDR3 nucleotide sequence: TGTGCCAGCAGCTTGGCCCGCGGGGCGGATACGCAGTATTTT.

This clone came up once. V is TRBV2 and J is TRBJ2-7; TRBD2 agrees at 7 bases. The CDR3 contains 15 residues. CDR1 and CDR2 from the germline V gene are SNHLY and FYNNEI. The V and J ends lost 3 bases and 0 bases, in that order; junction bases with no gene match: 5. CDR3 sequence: CASSEGGLSSYEQYF. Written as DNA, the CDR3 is TGTGCCAGCAGTGAGGGGGGGTTAAGCTCCTACGAGCAGTACTTC.

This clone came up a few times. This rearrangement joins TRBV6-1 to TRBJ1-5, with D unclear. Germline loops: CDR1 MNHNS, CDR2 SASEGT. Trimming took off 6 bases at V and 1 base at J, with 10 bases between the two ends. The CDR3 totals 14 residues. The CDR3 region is CASRADASNQPQHF. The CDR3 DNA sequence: TGTGCCAGCAGAGCCGATGCGAGCAATCAGCCCCAGCATTTT.

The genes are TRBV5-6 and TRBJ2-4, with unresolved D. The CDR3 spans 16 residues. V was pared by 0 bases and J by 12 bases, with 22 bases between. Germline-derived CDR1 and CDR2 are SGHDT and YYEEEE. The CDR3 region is CASSLVLGPSGGSQYF. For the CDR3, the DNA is TGTGCCAGCAGCTTGGTATTAGGCCCCTCGGGTGGCAGTCAGTACTTC.

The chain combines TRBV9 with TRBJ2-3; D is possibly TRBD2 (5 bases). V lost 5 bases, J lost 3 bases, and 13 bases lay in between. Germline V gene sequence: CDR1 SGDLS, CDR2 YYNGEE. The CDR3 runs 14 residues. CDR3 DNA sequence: TGTGCCAGCAGTAGAGCCGGGGAGACAGATACGCAGTATTTT. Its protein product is CASSRAGETDTQYF.

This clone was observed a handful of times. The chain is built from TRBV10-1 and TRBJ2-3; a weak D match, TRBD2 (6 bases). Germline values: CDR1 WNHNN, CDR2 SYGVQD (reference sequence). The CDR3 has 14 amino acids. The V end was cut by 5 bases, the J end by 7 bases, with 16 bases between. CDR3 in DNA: TGCGCCAGCAGTAACGGGGGAGCCAGGAATACGCAGTATTTT. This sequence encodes CASSNGGARNTQYF.

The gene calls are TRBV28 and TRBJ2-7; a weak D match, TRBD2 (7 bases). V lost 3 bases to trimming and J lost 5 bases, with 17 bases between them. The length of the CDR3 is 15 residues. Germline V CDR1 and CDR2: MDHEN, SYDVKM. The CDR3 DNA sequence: TGTGCCAGCAGTTTGGGGAGGGGGGTAATCCACGAGCAGTACTTC. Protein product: CASSLGRGVIHEQYF. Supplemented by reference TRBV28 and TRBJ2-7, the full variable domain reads DVKVTQSSRYLVKRTGEKVFLECVQDMDHENMFWYRQDPGLGLRLIYFSYDVKMKEKGDIPEGYSVSREKKERFSLILESASTNQTSMYLCASSLGRGVIHEQYFGPGTRLTVT.

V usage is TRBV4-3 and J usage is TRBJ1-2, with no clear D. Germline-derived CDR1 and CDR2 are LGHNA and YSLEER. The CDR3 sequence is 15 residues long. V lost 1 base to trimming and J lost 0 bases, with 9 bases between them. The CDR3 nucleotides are TGCGCCAGCAGCCAAGGAAGGACTCCTAACTATGGCTACACCTTC. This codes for CASSQGRTPNYGYTF.

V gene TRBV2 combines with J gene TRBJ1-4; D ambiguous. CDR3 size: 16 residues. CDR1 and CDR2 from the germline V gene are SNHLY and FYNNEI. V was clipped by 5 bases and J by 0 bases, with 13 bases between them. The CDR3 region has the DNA TGTGCCAGCAGTTCAGGATGGCCCTCAACTAATGAAAAACTGTTTTTT. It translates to CASSSGWPSTNEKLFF.